The sequence of this TCR beta chain was determined in a study of spatial heterogeneity in lung cancer. Notes on the study in general: Ubiquitous expanded tumor TCRs appeared in blood more at resection than follow-up.

Concerning this clonotype itself: The antigen remains undetermined.

Time point reported: sample taken at primary tumor resection. Whole RNA from tumor, nontumor lung or frozen PBMC was sequenced unsorted. Samples were donated by 72 untreated early-stage non-small cell lung cancer patients. Every molecule of TCR cDNA had its own unique molecular identifier. TCRdb ran MiXCR on the 5' RACE reads and lists one entry per CDR3 protein. This sample has under 6,000 distinct CDR3 sequences, with 28% found just once. The CDR3 is 15 residues long. From germline, CDR1 is MNHEY and CDR2 SVGEGT. Trimming removed 10 bases at V and 2 bases at J, with 21 bases between. V is TRBV6-2 or TRBV6-3 and J is TRBJ2-7, with a tentative D call TRBD1 (8 bases). The sample in question was PBMCs, obtained at surgery. This receptor was identified in a male donor with early-stage non-small cell lung cancer. As DNA, the CDR3 is TGTGCCACGCATCACGGTACAGGGGGGGCCTACGAGCAGTACTTC. Translation: CATHHGTGGAYEQYF.